This T cell receptor (beta chain) was obtained from a study of blood T cell repertoires in COVID-19. This clone was recorded once. Sequenced by immunoSEQ multiplex PCR; TCRdb stores in-frame clones only, minus some. The sample contains around 150,000 clones, approximately 86% of which appear only once. This clonotype was obtained from a woman aged 60 to 75 who had recovered from COVID-19. The sequenced sample consisted of peripheral blood.

This CDR3 reads CASTALGGGNTQYF. CDR3 nucleotide sequence: TGTGCCAGCACGGCATTAGGTGGGGGGAACACGCAGTATTTT. This sequence joins TRBV2 and TRBJ2-3; possible D gene TRBD2, 6 bases. Germline-derived CDR1 and CDR2 are SNHLY and FYNNEI. This CDR3 has 14 amino acids. Trimming cost V 7 bases and J 9 bases, with 20 bases left between them.